This T cell receptor (beta chain) was retrieved from a study of blood T cell repertoires in COVID-19. Study summary: The United States, Italy and Spain provided the acute and convalescent COVID-19 samples. The cDNA or gDNA used as material had been derived from T cells, B-cell-depleted T cells, or PBMCs.

Methods used by the authors: Researchers report that nucleated cell counts were estimated from reference gene primer amplification. Using immunoSEQ multiplex PCR, the repertoire was profiled, and TCRdb retains in-frame clones only, with some absent. D and trimming come from the DNA, and the V and J calls and clone size come from that table. Among approximately 120,000 clones listed, roughly 92% were seen once. CDR3 length equals 13 residues. Germline V gene data show CDR1 as SGHAT and CDR2 as FQNNGV. Trimming took 0 bases from V and 7 from J, leaving 7 bases between them. In Seattle, patients joined the study during active infection and were tracked longitudinally.

This chain connects TRBV11-2 to TRBJ2-4, with D unresolved. This TCR came from a man aged 50 to 59 with COVID-19, enrolled during active disease. Input material: peripheral blood. The DNA for the CDR3 is TGTGCCAGCAGCTTAGATAGCCGGAACATTCAGTACTTC. Protein product: CASSLDSRNIQYF.